Sequencing of this T cell receptor (beta chain) was carried out in a study of T-cell memory formation after mild COVID-19. This clonotype occurred a few times. Its antigen remains unknown. TCRdb reprocessed the 5' RACE reads via MiXCR and lists one record per CDR3 protein. The sample lists approximately 210,000 distinct CDR3 sequences, around 20% occurring once. Germline CDR1 is MNHEY and CDR2 is SVGEGT. This CDR3 is built from 19 residues. V lost 2 bases and J lost 0; bases outside the gene matches: 12. Study results and caveats: Contracting CD4+ clones sat mainly in CM and EM; CD8+ in EMRA. Cross-reactive memory appears to have joined, as suggested by some responding clones showing up in pre-infection memory.

Sequencing was performed on PBMCs or a T cell subset sorted from them (not recorded which). The clonotype comes from an adult woman who had mild COVID-19 (a few samples of this study predate the infection). Cell type and time point are not known. The V call is TRBV6-2 or TRBV6-3, the J call TRBJ2-1, with TRBD2 matching over 8 bases. The CDR3 sequence: CASSYGSGGPRFSYNEQFF. CDR3 nucleotide sequence: TGTGCCAGCAGTTACGGGTCGGGAGGGCCCCGTTTCTCCTACAATGAGCAGTTCTTC.